This T cell receptor (beta chain) is drawn from a study of T cell repertoires in cytomegalovirus infection. Study observations and caveats: Cumulative public TCR beta family frequency identified CMV carriers with the relevant HLA. In two of eight donors, the top clonotype was HLA-C-restricted CMV-specific.

This CDR3 is 16 amino acids long. V was shortened by 8 bases and J by 3 bases, with 20 bases between the two germline ends. Looked up from germline, CDR1 is SGHVS and CDR2 is FQNEAQ. Notes on this clonotype: Its antigen is still unknown. This sequence may be a read error, since a much larger clone differs from it by one base.

From the reads, TCRdb called clonotypes with MiXCR, one entry per CDR3 protein. The profile shows some 940,000 distinct CDR3 sequences, approximately 30% of them singletons. Sequences were derived from cultured CD8+ T cells from PBMCs, sampled from culture after CMV antigen stimulation. The sequence came from a human donor in good health (CMV status not recorded). Some clones in this sample may be carry-over from other donors' samples. The rearrangement joins TRBV7-8 to TRBJ2-1; D may be TRBD2 (6 bases). CDR3 in DNA: TGTGCCAGCTCACCCCGGGGAGGCCCACGCTACAATGAGCAGTTCTTC. Protein sequence: CASSPRGGPRYNEQFF. The full variable domain, completed using reference TRBV7-8 and TRBJ2-1, is GAGVSQSPRYKVAKRGQDVALRCDPISGHVSLFWYQQALGQGPEFLTYFQNEAQLDKSGLPSDRFFAERPEGSVSTLKIQRTQQEDSAVYLCASSPRGGPRYNEQFFGPGTRLTVL.